The present T cell receptor (beta chain) was sequenced within a study of TIL therapy for anti-PD-1-resistant metastatic lung cancer. Study-level background: Patients then received nivolumab; progressors got lymphodepletion, TIL and IL-2. The study, taken as a whole, reports: Patients were highly selected, enriched for treatment-naive, never-smoker and oncogene-addicted cases.

Regarding time point: pre-treatment sample, taken before nivolumab and TIL therapy. About this clone: Antigen: not known.

This was the immunoSEQ v3 assay. Here immunoSEQ multiplex PCR was the method, and the copy in TCRdb shows in-frame clones only, minus some. The sample lists approximately 50,000 clones, roughly 77% occurring once. CDR1 is MDHEN and CDR2 is SYDVKM in the germline V gene. J was trimmed by 0 bases and V by 5 bases; bases with no gene match: 6. The CDR3 is 16 residues long. The clonotype was recovered from a person aged 25 to 79 with non-small cell lung cancer. Sequencing used blood, obtained at baseline. The J gene is TRBJ2-3, the V gene TRBV28, with TRBD1 identical over 9 bases. CDR3 region: CASSLGQGLSTDTQYF. The DNA of the CDR3 is TGTGCCAGCAGTCTGGGACAGGGCCTAAGCACAGATACGCAGTATTTT.